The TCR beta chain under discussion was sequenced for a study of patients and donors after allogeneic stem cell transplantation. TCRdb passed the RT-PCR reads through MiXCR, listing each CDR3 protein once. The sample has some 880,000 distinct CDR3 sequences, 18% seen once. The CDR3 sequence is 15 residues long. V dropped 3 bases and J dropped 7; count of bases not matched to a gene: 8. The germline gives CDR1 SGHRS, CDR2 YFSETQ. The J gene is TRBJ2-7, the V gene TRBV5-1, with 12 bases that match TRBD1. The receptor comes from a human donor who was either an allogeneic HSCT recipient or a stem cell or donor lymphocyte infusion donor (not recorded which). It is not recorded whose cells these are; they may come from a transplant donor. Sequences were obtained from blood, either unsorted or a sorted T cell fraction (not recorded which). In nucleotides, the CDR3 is TGCGCCAGCAGCTGGTTTCCGGGACAGGGGGCAGAGCAGTACTTC. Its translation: CASSWFPGQGAEQYF.